The next 8 T cell receptor beta chains were all read from a single sample in a study of T cell repertoires in ileal Crohn's disease. Documented time point: neoterminal ileum biopsy at postoperative endoscopy, about 6 months after surgery. TCRdb's table, derived via immunoSEQ multiplex PCR, lists solely in-frame clones and lacks some. The sample shows more than 3,000 clones, 75% to 90% of them seen only once. Material for sequencing was ileal tissue. All receptors derive from an adult with Crohn's disease.

CDR3 in DNA: TGTGCCAGCATCGGGACTTCCTTAAATGAGCAGTTCTTC. It encodes CASIGTSLNEQFF. The V and J genes are TRBV6-1 and TRBJ2-1, with D tentatively TRBD2 (6 bases). Looked up from germline, CDR1 is MNHNS and CDR2 is SASEGT. V lost 7 bases and J lost 7, with 14 bases in between. This CDR3 contains 13 residues.

The V gene is TRBV6-1, the J gene TRBJ2-5; D may be TRBD1 or TRBD2 (5 bases each). The germline CDR1 and CDR2 sequences are MNHNS and SASEGT. Between the trimmed V and J ends, which lost 5 bases and 4 bases, there was a span of 11 bases. The CDR3 sequence is 13 residues long. In DNA, the CDR3 is TGTGCCAGCAGTCCATGGGGACCAGAGACCCAGTACTTC. It is translated as CASSPWGPETQYF.

The chain joins TRBV11-2 to TRBJ2-2; 11 nucleotides align to TRBD2. Germline-derived CDR1 and CDR2 are SGHAT and FQNNGV. This CDR3 has 16 amino acids. V lost 1 base and J lost 5; bases outside the gene matches: 3. The CDR3 is CASSLGLAGFTGELFF. The CDR3 coding sequence is TGTGCCAGCAGCTTAGGACTAGCGGGATTTACCGGGGAGCTGTTTTTT.

The chain's CDR3 is CASSPYPTPYEQYF. The CDR3 nucleotides are TGTGCCAGCAGCCCCTACCCAACACCCTACGAGCAGTACTTC. The chain is built from TRBV14 and TRBJ2-7, with unresolved D. From germline, CDR1 is SGHDN and CDR2 FVKESK. There are 14 residues in the CDR3. The V gene lost 4 bases and the J gene lost 2 bases, with 12 bases spanning the gap.

V usage is TRBV14 and J usage is TRBJ2-3; D may match TRBD1 or TRBD2 (6 bases each). CDR3 length: 15 amino acids. From germline, CDR1 is SGHDN and CDR2 FVKESK. V shed 1 base and J shed 6 bases, with 14 bases lying between them. CDR3 nucleotides: TGTGCCAGCAGCCAAGGACTAGGGGGAGTGGATACGCAGTATTTT. Residues: CASSQGLGGVDTQYF.

The rearrangement joins TRBV5-1 to TRBJ2-2; the D gene is possibly TRBD1 (6 bases). The CDR3 loop spans 15 amino acids. The V and J ends lost 4 bases and 2 bases respectively, with 12 bases between them. Per germline, CDR1 SGHRS and CDR2 YFSETQ. The CDR3 DNA reads as TGCGCCAGCAGCACGGACAGCGCTAACACCGGGGAGCTGTTTTTT. It translates to CASSTDSANTGELFF.

This clone was picked up a small number of times. This chain joins TRBV12-5 and TRBJ2-7; 14 bases are shared with TRBD2. Germline loops: CDR1 LGHNT, CDR2 FRNRAP. Unmatched junction bases numbered 11, after V lost 5 bases and J lost 5 bases. The CDR3 has 17 residues. The CDR3: CASGPGTSGGVDHEQYF. The DNA of the CDR3 is TGTGCTAGTGGTCCTGGGACTAGCGGGGGAGTAGACCACGAGCAGTACTTC.

This clone was recorded a few times. The chain combines TRBV6-1 with TRBJ2-1, with 9 bases fitting TRBD1. The V and J ends lost 5 bases and 8 bases, in that order; junction bases with no gene match: 7. Germline values: CDR1 MNHNS, CDR2 SASEGT. The CDR3 loop spans 14 amino acids. CDR3 DNA sequence: TGTGCCAGCAGTCCCCAGGGACAGGGTGATGAGCAGTTCTTC. Its translation: CASSPQGQGDEQFF.